What follows are 23 T cell receptor beta chains derived from one specimen sequenced in a study of CD8 T cells in ankylosing spondylitis. Whole-study results and caveats: Among TCR beta sequences, a motif of eight highly homologous variants appeared characteristic of ankylosing spondylitis blood.

Their antigens are not known. One entry per CDR3 protein results from TCRdb running MiXCR on the 5' RACE reads. The data hold 700,000 or so distinct CDR3 sequences, with roughly 19% observed a single time. The sample comprised blood, either unsorted or a sorted T cell fraction (not recorded which). The receptor source for this set is a male donor with ankylosing spondylitis.

The chain is built from TRBV20-1 and TRBJ2-1, with TRBD2 identical over 11 bases. The CDR3 totals 15 residues. J gave up 4 bases and V 5 bases, and 7 bases lay outside the gene matches. In germline, CDR1 is DFQATT, CDR2 SNEGSKA (reference sequence). In DNA, the CDR3 is TGCAGTGCTCCCGGGACTAGCGGCCTATACAATGAGCAGTTCTTC. It encodes CSAPGTSGLYNEQFF.

The chain uses TRBV21-1 and TRBJ1-1; TRBD1, as called in the table, went unchecked against the DNA. TRBV21-1 is annotated as a pseudogene. CDR3 length: 15 residues. The CDR3 region is CASSKDPDAETEAFF. The CDR3 region has the DNA TGTGCCAGCAGCAAGGACCCGGACGCGGAGACTGAAGCTTTCTTT.

This sequence joins TRBV24-1 and TRBJ2-2; tentative D call: TRBD1 (6 bases). V was cut by 4 bases and J by 3 bases, with 8 bases left in between. The germline CDR1 and CDR2 sequences are KGHDR and SFDVKD. The CDR3 sequence is 14 residues long. This CDR3 reads CATSDNRDTGELFF. The CDR3 DNA reads as TGTGCCACCAGTGACAACAGGGACACCGGGGAGCTGTTTTTT.

This chain links TRBV4-3 with TRBJ2-1; D is perhaps TRBD2 (6 bases). The CDR3 is 18 residues long. CDR1 LGHNA and CDR2 YSLEER come from the germline V gene. Trimming took off 2 bases at V and 7 bases at J, with 24 bases between the two ends. The CDR3 spells CASSQSRWLAKDGNEQFF. The CDR3 DNA follows: TGCGCCAGCAGCCAAAGCCGTTGGCTAGCGAAAGACGGGAATGAGCAGTTCTTC.

The chain carries TRBV5-1 and TRBJ2-1, with 7 positions matching TRBD1. Trimming took 4 bases from V and 5 from J; bases not matched to a gene: 9. Looked up from germline, CDR1 is SGHRS and CDR2 is YFSETQ. There are 15 residues in the CDR3. DNA for the CDR3: TGCGCCAGCAGCGTAAGGGGGCTAATTGACAATGAGCAGTTCTTC. Translation: CASSVRGLIDNEQFF.

This sequence joins TRBV5-6 and TRBJ1-3, with D possibly matching TRBD1 (6 bases). From germline, CDR1 is SGHDT and CDR2 YYEEEE. This CDR3 is built from 16 residues. V was trimmed by 4 bases and J by 0 bases, leaving 14 bases between them. The CDR3 spells CASSTWTASSGNTIYF. The CDR3 nucleotides read TGTGCCAGCAGCACCTGGACAGCGAGCTCTGGAAACACCATATATTTT.

The J gene is TRBJ2-3, the V gene TRBV29-1; 14 nucleotides align to TRBD2. Germline V gene lookup returns CDR1 SQVTM and CDR2 ANQGSEA. With V trimmed by 5 bases and J by 4 bases, 8 bases remained unmatched. This CDR3 has 16 amino acids. CDR3 nucleotide sequence: TGCAGCGTTTCGTTAGGACTAGCGGGAGGAGCAGATACGCAGTATTTT. It codes for CSVSLGLAGGADTQYF.

There are a few counts of this clonotype. V and J are TRBV10-3 and TRBJ2-1; the match to TRBD2 covers 14 bases. With V trimmed by 4 bases and J by 10 bases, 6 bases remained unmatched. The CDR3 loop spans 15 amino acids. The V gene's germline CDR1 is ENHRY and CDR2 SYGVKD. The CDR3 DNA reads TGTGCCATCAGTGGGGGACTAGCGGGAGAGGGGGAGCAGTTCTTC. Translating it yields CAISGGLAGEGEQFF.

This chain links TRBV6-2 or TRBV6-3 with TRBJ2-7; D is uncertain. The CDR3 contains 14 residues. CDR1 and CDR2 from the germline V gene are MNHEY and SVGEGT. Between the trimmed V and J ends, which lost 2 bases and 1 base, there was a span of 9 bases. CDR3 sequence reads: CASSYLQSSYEQYF. The CDR3 nucleotides are TGTGCCAGCAGTTACCTACAAAGTTCCTACGAGCAGTACTTC.

This clonotype occurred a few times. The V call is TRBV6-2 or TRBV6-3, the J call TRBJ2-7; no clear D. The CDR3 totals 13 residues. The germline CDR1 and CDR2 sequences are MNHEY and SVGEGT. Trimming stripped 2 bases from V and 3 bases from J, with 8 bases between. In DNA form, the CDR3 reads TGTGCCAGCAGTTACAACGGGTACTACGAGCAGTACTTC. Its translation is CASSYNGYYEQYF.

This clonotype was seen ten or more times. The chain links TRBV20-1 to TRBJ2-3, with 12 bases matching TRBD2. Germline CDR1 DFQATT, CDR2 SNEGSKA (reference sequence). The trim removed 6 bases at V and 1 base at J, leaving 2 bases unmatched. The CDR3 loop spans 14 amino acids. CDR3 region: CSARTSGGTDTQYF. As DNA, the CDR3 is TGCAGTGCGAGGACTAGCGGGGGCACAGATACGCAGTATTTT.

This clonotype was counted only a few times. The chain uses TRBV24-1 and TRBJ2-1, with a tentative D call TRBD2 (6 bases). CDR3 length: 15 residues. V was clipped by 3 bases and J by 2 bases, with 10 bases between them. Germline CDR1 reads KGHDR; CDR2 reads SFDVKD. The CDR3 loop reads CATSDGTETYNEQFF. CDR3 in DNA: TGTGCCACCAGTGATGGGACTGAAACCTACAATGAGCAGTTCTTC.

This clonotype was counted only a few times. The chain combines TRBV6-5 with TRBJ1-6, with 7 positions matching TRBD1. V dropped 0 bases and J dropped 9; count of bases not matched to a gene: 5. The germline V gene has CDR1 MNHEY and CDR2 SVGAGI. The CDR3 totals 15 residues. CDR3 region: CASSYSGGFGSPLHF. CDR3 nucleotide sequence: TGTGCCAGCAGTTACTCAGGGGGCTTCGGTTCACCCCTCCACTTT.

This clonotype occurred many times. A read error may account for a junction end that differs from germline. The chain recombines TRBV7-6 with TRBJ1-3; no firm D call. The CDR3 has 17 amino acids. CDR1 SGHVS and CDR2 FNYEAQ come from the germline V gene. In DNA, the CDR3 is TGTGCCAGCAGTTTAGAGGGTCTGGGCTTCTCTGGAAACACCATATATTTT. It specifies CASSLEGLGFSGNTIYF.

This clonotype was counted between two and nine times. The chain employs TRBV5-4 and TRBJ2-1; D is perhaps TRBD2 (6 bases). The ends were cut back, 0 bases at V and 5 bases at J, with 15 bases in the middle. CDR3 length equals 16 residues. CDR1 SGHNT and CDR2 YYREEE come from the germline V gene (reference sequence). The CDR3 DNA reads TGTGCCAGCAGCTTGGGCGGTAGTAGCGGAGACAATGAGCAGTTCTTC. Translated, it gives CASSLGGSSGDNEQFF.

V gene TRBV12-3 or TRBV12-4 combines with J gene TRBJ2-5; 7 positions agree with TRBD1. The CDR3 totals 14 residues. Trimming cost V 5 bases and J 5 bases; bases outside gene matches: 8. For the CDR3, the DNA is TGTGCCAGCAGTCCAGACAGGGCGTCCGAGACCCAGTACTTC. This gives the protein CASSPDRASETQYF.

This clonotype was counted only a few times. The chain combines TRBV6-1 with TRBJ2-1; the D gene could be TRBD1 or TRBD2 (6 bases each). CDR1 is MNHNS and CDR2 is SASEGT in the germline V gene. There are 16 residues in the CDR3. The germline V and J ends were trimmed by 5 bases and 6 bases, with 20 bases remaining between them. The CDR3 sequence: CASSKREGGFTNEQFF. Here the CDR3 DNA reads TGTGCCAGCAGTAAGAGAGAGGGGGGTTTTACCAATGAGCAGTTCTTC.

This clonotype was seen a few times. The CDR3 sequence is CASGPGVGEQYF. CDR3 nucleotides: TGTGCCAGCGGTCCGGGGGTCGGGGAGCAGTACTTC. The V and J genes are TRBV2 and TRBJ2-7, with D maybe TRBD2 (6 bases). Trimming left V 8 bases short and J 7 bases short, with 15 bases between. This CDR3 region has 12 residues. CDR1 and CDR2 (germline): SNHLY, FYNNEI.

This sequence joins TRBV5-6 and TRBJ2-7; 7 nucleotides line up with TRBD1. CDR3 length equals 15 residues. V was clipped by 4 bases and J by 0 bases; unmatched bases: 7. Germline CDR1 reads SGHDT; CDR2 reads YYEEEE. Here the CDR3 DNA reads TGTGCCAGCAGCCGCAAAGGGACAGCCTCCTACGAGCAGTACTTC. It is translated as CASSRKGTASYEQYF.

This clonotype was picked up a small number of times. The rearrangement uses TRBV4-1 and TRBJ1-3, with D unclear. The germline CDR1 and CDR2 sequences are MGHRA and YSYEKL. The CDR3 sequence is 15 residues long. V was trimmed by 2 bases and J by 2 bases, leaving 10 bases between them. CDR3 coding DNA: TGCGCCAGCAGCCAAACTCGGCTAACTGGAAACACCATATATTTT. This encodes CASSQTRLTGNTIYF.

The chain has TRBV10-3 and TRBJ1-5; D remains ambiguous. Germline V lookup: CDR1 ENHRY, CDR2 SYGVKD. This CDR3 has 13 amino acids. Deletions cut 4 bases from V and 3 bases from J, with 7 bases between. CDR3 coding DNA: TGTGCCATCAGTGCAGATCTCAATCAGCCCCAGCATTTT. Protein sequence: CAISADLNQPQHF.

This clonotype occurred many times. The gene calls are TRBV7-2 and TRBJ1-6, with 8 bases fitting TRBD1. The CDR3 is 16 residues long. In germline, CDR1 is SGHTA, CDR2 FQGNSA. V shed 6 bases, J shed 7 bases, and the junction held 11 bases outside the gene matches. CDR3 residues: CASRSQGTGLNSPLHF. CDR3 nucleotides: TGTGCCAGCAGGTCACAGGGGACAGGCTTGAATTCACCCCTCCACTTT.

The chain combines TRBV6-1 with TRBJ1-2; D gene unclear. The CDR3 has 14 amino acids. The germline V and J ends were trimmed by 7 bases and 4 bases, with 16 bases remaining between them. Germline CDR1 reads MNHNS; CDR2 reads SASEGT. CDR3: CASTNSPSRYGYTF. The CDR3 DNA reads TGTGCCAGCACCAACTCTCCTAGTCGCTATGGCTACACCTTC.